This T cell receptor (beta chain) originates from a study of blood T cell repertoires in COVID-19. Whole-study context: Sites in the United States, Italy and Spain provided acute and convalescent COVID-19 samples. PBMCs, B-cell-depleted T cells, or T cells provided the cDNA or gDNA that made up the material.

The authors' processing: Amplification of reference gene primers was used by the study to estimate nucleated cell counts. Clones were sequenced by immunoSEQ multiplex PCR, and TCRdb holds only the in-frame ones, with some missing. D and trimming were read from the DNA, whereas the V and J calls and clone size are those reported in that table. The sample carries tens of thousands of clones, more than 75% recorded once. The V and J ends lost 5 bases and 6 bases, in that order; junction bases with no gene match: 12. This CDR3 has 16 residues. CDR1 is SSHAT, CDR2 FNYEAQ, per germline (reference sequence).

The TCR comes from a woman aged 80 or over with acute or convalescent COVID-19. Sequenced sample: peripheral blood. The chain has TRBV7-7 and TRBJ2-1, with 8 bases fitting TRBD2. CDR3 protein: CASSPREAGDGNEQFF. In nucleotides, the CDR3 is TGTGCCAGCAGCCCGCGGGAAGCGGGAGACGGCAATGAGCAGTTCTTC. Using reference TRBV7-7 and TRBJ2-1 for the parts outside the CDR3, the full variable domain is GAGVSQSPRYKVTKRGQDVTLRCDPISSHATLYWYQQALGQGPEFLTYFNYEAQPDKSGLPSDRFSAERPEGSISTLTIQRTEQRDSAMYRCASSPREAGDGNEQFFGPGTRLTVL.